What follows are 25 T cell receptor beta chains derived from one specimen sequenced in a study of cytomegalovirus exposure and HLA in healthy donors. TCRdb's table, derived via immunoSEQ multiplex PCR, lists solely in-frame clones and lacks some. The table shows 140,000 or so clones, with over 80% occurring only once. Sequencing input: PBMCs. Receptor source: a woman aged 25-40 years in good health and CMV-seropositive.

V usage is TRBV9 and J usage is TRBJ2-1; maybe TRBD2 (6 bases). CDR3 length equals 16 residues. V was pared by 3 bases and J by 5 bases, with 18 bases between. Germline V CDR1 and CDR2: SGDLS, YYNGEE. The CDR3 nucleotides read TGTGCCAGCAGCGCCATACCTTGGGGGGAAAACAATGAGCAGTTCTTC. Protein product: CASSAIPWGENNEQFF.

CDR3 sequence (DNA): TGTGCCAGCAGTTTTTTACCCGGGACAGGGCCCTACGAGCAGTACTTC. This sequence encodes CASSFLPGTGPYEQYF. The chain has TRBV27 and TRBJ2-7, with 9 nucleotides matching TRBD1. Losses at the gene ends were 3 bases for V and 2 bases for J; bases not matched to a gene: 8. The CDR3 is made up of 16 amino acids. CDR1 and CDR2 (germline): MNHEY, SMNVEV (reference sequence).

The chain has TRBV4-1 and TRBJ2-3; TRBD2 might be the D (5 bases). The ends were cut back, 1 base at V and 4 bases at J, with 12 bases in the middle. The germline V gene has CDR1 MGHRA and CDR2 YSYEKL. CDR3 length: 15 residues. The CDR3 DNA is TGCGCCAGCAGCCAAGTAGGAGGTCGGGCAGATACGCAGTATTTT. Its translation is CASSQVGGRADTQYF.

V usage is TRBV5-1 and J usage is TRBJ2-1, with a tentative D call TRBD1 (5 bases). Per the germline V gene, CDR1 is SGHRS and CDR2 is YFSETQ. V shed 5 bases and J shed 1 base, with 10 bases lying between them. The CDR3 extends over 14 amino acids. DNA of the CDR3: TGCGCCAGCAGGGAGCAGGGATCCTACAATGAGCAGTTCTTC. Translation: CASREQGSYNEQFF.

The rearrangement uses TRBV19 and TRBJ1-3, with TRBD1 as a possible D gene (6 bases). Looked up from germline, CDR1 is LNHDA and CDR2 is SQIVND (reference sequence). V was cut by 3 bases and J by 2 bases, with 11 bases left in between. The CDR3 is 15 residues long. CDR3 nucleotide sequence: TGTGCCAGTAGTATCGTGGGGGCCGCTGGAAACACCATATATTTT. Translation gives CASSIVGAAGNTIYF.

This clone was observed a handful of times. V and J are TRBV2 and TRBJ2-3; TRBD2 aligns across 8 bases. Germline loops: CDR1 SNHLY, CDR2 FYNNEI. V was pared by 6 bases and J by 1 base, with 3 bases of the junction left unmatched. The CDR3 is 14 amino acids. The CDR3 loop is CASRKTSGTDTQYF. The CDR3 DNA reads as TGTGCCAGCAGGAAGACTAGCGGCACAGATACGCAGTATTTT.

The CDR3 here is CASSPTSGRVNYEQYF. The CDR3 DNA follows: TGCGCCAGCAGCCCGACTAGCGGGAGGGTAAACTACGAGCAGTACTTC. The V call is TRBV4-1, the J call TRBJ2-7; TRBD2 aligns across 14 bases. The CDR3 runs 16 residues. Germline assignment: CDR1 MGHRA and CDR2 YSYEKL. V dropped 4 bases and J dropped 3; count of bases not matched to a gene: 5.

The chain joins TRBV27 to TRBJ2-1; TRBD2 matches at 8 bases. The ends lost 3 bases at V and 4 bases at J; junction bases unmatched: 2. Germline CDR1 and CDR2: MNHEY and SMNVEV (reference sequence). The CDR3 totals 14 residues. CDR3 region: CASSFSGKYNEQFF. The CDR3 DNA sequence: TGTGCCAGCAGTTTTAGCGGGAAATACAATGAGCAGTTCTTC.

The DNA of the CDR3 is TGTGCCAGCTCACCGCTAGGGACAGGGTCGGAAGAGACCCAGTACTTC. Protein product: CASSPLGTGSEETQYF. This chain connects TRBV18 to TRBJ2-5; TRBD1 aligns across 9 bases. Germline values: CDR1 KGHSH, CDR2 LQKENI. V shed 3 bases and J 3 bases; nucleotides not matched to a gene: 8. The CDR3 contains 16 residues.

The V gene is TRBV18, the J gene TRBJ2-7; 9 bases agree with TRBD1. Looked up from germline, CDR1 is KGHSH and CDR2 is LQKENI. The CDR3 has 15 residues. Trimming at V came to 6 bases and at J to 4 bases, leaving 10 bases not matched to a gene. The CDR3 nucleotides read TGTGCCAGCTCGCCGACAGGGGGGAGAAGATACGAGCAGTACTTC. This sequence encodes CASSPTGGRRYEQYF.

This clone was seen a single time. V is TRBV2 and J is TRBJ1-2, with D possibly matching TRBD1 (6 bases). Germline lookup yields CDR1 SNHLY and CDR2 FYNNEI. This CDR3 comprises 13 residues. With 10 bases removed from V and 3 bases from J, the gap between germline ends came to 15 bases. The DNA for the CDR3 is TGTGCCAACACGGACAGTAACTACTATGGCTACACCTTC. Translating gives CANTDSNYYGYTF.

The DNA of the CDR3 is TGCGCCAGCGGAGTCGTCACATCCCGCACAGATACGCAGTATTTT. Its protein product is CASGVVTSRTDTQYF. The gene calls are TRBV5-1 and TRBJ2-3, with D hard to call. The germline V gene encodes CDR1 SGHRS and CDR2 YFSETQ. V was cut by 7 bases and J by 1 base, with 16 bases left in between. The CDR3 spans 15 residues.

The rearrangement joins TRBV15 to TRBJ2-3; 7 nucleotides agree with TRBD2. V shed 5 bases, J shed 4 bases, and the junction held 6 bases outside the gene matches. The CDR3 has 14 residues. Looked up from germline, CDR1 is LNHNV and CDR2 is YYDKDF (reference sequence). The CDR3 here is CATSVRLAPDTQYF. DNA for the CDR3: TGTGCCACCAGCGTCAGACTAGCACCAGATACGCAGTATTTT.

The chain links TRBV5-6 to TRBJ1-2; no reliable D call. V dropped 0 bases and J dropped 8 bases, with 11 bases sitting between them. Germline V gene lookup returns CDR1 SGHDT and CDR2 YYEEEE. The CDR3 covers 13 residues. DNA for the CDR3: TGTGCCAGCAGCTTGGGAGGGTATAGAGGCTACACCTTC. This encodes CASSLGGYRGYTF.

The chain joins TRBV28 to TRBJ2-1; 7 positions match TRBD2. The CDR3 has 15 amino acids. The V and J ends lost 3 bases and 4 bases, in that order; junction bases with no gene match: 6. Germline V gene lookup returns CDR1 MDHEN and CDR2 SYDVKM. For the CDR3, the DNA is TGTGCCAGCAGTTTTCTGGGGGGGGGTTACAATGAGCAGTTCTTC. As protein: CASSFLGGGYNEQFF.

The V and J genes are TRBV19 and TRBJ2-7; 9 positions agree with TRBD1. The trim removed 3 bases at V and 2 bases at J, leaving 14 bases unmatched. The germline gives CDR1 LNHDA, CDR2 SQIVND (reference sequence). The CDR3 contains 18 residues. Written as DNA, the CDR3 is TGTGCCAGTAGTATGACCCGCCAAACAGGGGGCCTTCCCTACGAGCAGTACTTC. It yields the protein CASSMTRQTGGLPYEQYF.

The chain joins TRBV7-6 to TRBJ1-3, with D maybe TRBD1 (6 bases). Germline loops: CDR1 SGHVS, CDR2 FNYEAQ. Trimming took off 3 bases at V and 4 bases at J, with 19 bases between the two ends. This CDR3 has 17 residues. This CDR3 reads CASSFQAGGQGGNTIYF. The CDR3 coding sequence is TGTGCCAGCAGCTTCCAGGCTGGGGGCCAGGGAGGAAACACCATATATTTT. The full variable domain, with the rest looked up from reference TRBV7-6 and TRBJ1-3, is GAGVSQSPRYKVTKRGQDVALRCDPISGHVSLYWYRQALGQGPEFLTYFNYEAQQDKSGLPNDRFSAERPEGSISTLTIQRTEQRDSAMYRCASSFQAGGQGGNTIYFGEGSWLTVV.

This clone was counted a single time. The CDR3 DNA sequence: TGCGCCAGCAGCCAAGGCAGCGTTGCAATCAATGAGCAGTTCTTC. This encodes CASSQGSVAINEQFF. J is TRBJ2-1 and V is TRBV4-1; the D is unclear. V was clipped by 1 base and J by 6 bases, with 13 bases between them. The V gene's germline CDR1 is MGHRA and CDR2 YSYEKL. This CDR3 is built from 15 residues.

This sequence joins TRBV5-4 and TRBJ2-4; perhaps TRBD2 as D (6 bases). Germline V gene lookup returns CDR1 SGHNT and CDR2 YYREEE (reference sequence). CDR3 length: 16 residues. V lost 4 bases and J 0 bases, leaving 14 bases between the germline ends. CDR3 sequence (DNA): TGTGCCAGCAGCCCTACTAGCTCCTCAGCCAAAAACATTCAGTACTTC. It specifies CASSPTSSSAKNIQYF.

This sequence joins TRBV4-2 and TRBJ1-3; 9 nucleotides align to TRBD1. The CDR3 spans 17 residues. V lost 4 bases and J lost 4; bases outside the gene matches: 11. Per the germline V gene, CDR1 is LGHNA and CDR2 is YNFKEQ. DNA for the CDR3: TGTGCCAGCAGCCGATGGACAGGGGAGGCCGAAGGAAACACCATATATTTT. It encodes CASSRWTGEAEGNTIYF.

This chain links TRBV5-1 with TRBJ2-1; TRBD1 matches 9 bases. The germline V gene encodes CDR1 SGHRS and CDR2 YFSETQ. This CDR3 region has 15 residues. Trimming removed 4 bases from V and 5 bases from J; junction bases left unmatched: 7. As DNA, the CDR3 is TGCGCCAGCAGCCGTCCCGGGACAGGGCACAATGAGCAGTTCTTC. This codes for CASSRPGTGHNEQFF.

CDR3 sequence: CASSLLPRDNEQFF. In DNA, the CDR3 is TGTGCCAGCAGCTTACTCCCTAGAGACAATGAGCAGTTCTTC. The chain is built from TRBV11-2 and TRBJ2-1; D gene ambiguous. The V and J ends lost 2 bases and 5 bases respectively, with 10 bases between them. This CDR3 region has 14 residues. Germline V lookup: CDR1 SGHAT, CDR2 FQNNGV. Complete variable domain (other parts from reference TRBV11-2 and TRBJ2-1): EAGVAQSPRYKIIEKRQSVAFWCNPISGHATLYWYQQILGQGPKLLIQFQNNGVVDDSQLPKDRFSAERLKGVDSTLKIQPAKLEDSAVYLCASSLLPRDNEQFFGPGTRLTVL.

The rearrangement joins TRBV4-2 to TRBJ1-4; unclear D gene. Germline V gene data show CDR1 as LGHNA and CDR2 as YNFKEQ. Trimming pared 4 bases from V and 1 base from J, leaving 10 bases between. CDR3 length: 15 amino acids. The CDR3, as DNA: TGTGCCAGCAGCCTCTCCGAGGGAACTAATGAAAAACTGTTTTTT. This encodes CASSLSEGTNEKLFF.

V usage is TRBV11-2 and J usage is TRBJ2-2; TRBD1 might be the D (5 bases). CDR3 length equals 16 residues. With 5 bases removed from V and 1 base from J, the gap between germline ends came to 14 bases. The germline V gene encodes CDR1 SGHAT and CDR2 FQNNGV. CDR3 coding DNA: TGTGCCAGCAGCGCATTCAGGCAGGGGAACACCGGGGAGCTGTTTTTT. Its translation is CASSAFRQGNTGELFF.

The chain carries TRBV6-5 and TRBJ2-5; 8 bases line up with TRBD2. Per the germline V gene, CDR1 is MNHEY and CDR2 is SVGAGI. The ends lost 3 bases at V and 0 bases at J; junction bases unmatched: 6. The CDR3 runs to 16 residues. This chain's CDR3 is CASSYGRGRYQETQYF. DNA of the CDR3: TGTGCCAGCAGTTATGGTCGCGGGAGGTACCAAGAGACCCAGTACTTC.